These T cell receptor beta chains were read from a single sample in a study of blood T cell repertoires in COVID-19. Assay: immunoSEQ multiplex PCR; the TCRdb copy retains only in-frame clones and omits some. The sample consists of about 41,000 clones, around 80% of them appearing once. Sequenced input: peripheral blood. These receptors all come from a man older than 75 with acute or convalescent COVID-19. The CDR3 runs from the conserved cysteine through the conserved F or W. The order of the fields is clone size, J gene, D gene, V gene, CDR3 DNA, CDR3 protein. A D gene is named only where the DNA matches it firmly. Not every row has a clone size; where given, it reads once, few, many or a size class.

- TRBJ2-1 - TRBV9 TGTGCCAGCAGCGTGAATGAACTAGCTCAGTTCTTC CASSVNELAQFF
- TRBJ2-3 TRBD1 TRBV6-5 TGTGCCAGCAGGCCGACAGGGGCAGATACGCAGTATTTT CASRPTGADTQYF
- TRBJ1-3 TRBD1 TRBV11-1 TGTGCCAGCAGCACGGACAGGGGAAACACCATATATTTT CASSTDRGNTIYF
- TRBJ2-4 - TRBV29-1 TGCAGCGTTCAGGGTGGCGAAAACATTCAGTACTTC CSVQGGENIQYF
few TRBJ1-1 - TRBV19 TGTGCCAGTAGTCGCCCACAGGGTGGAACTGAAGCTTTCTTT CASSRPQGGTEAFF
- TRBJ1-2 - TRBV5-6 TGTGCCAGCAGCCCAGGGGCCCTTGGCTACACCTTC CASSPGALGYTF
- TRBJ2-1 TRBD2 TRBV28 TGTGCCAGCAGACTAACCCCGGGACTAGCGCTCGATGAGCAGTTCTTC CASRLTPGLALDEQFF
- TRBJ1-5 - TRBV19 TGTGCCAGTAGTATCGGCAGGAGGTTAAGCAATCAGCCCCAGCATTTT CASSIGRRLSNQPQHF
- TRBJ2-5 - TRBV12-3/TRBV12-4 TGTGCCAGCAGTTCATCGGGAACCCAGTACTTC CASSSSGTQYF
- TRBJ1-2 TRBD1 TRBV29-1 TGCAGCGCCAGGACAGGGCGTAACTATGGCTACACCTTC CSARTGRNYGYTF
- TRBJ1-3 - TRBV4-2 TGTGCCAGCAGCCAAGATCGTCGGGGATACTCTGGAAACACCATATATTTT CASSQDRRGYSGNTIYF
- TRBJ1-2 TRBD1 TRBV5-1 TGCGCCAGCGGCCCCACCACAGGGGTGGTTGGCTACACCTTC CASGPTTGVVGYTF
many TRBJ1-1 - TRBV5-5 TGTGCCAGCAGTTCCTATTTGAACACTGAAGCTTTCTTT CASSSYLNTEAFF
- TRBJ1-2 - TRBV4-2 TGTGCCAGCAGCCAAGCCAGGGAAGGCTACACCTTC CASSQAREGYTF
once TRBJ2-3 - TRBV2 TGTGCCAGCAGTGAAGGTCGGGGGGCACCAGATACGCAGTATTTT CASSEGRGAPDTQYF
- TRBJ2-1 - TRBV6-5 TGTGCCAGCAGACTTAGCGTCTTCTCCTACAATGAGCAGTTCTTC CASRLSVFSYNEQFF
- TRBJ1-1 - TRBV7-3 TGTGCCAGCAGGTTGGGGGGGCCAAACACTGAAGCTTTCTTT CASRLGGPNTEAFF
once TRBJ2-7 - TRBV10-1 TGCGCCAGCAGTGAGCTCCAGGGGTCATCCGAGCAGTACTTC CASSELQGSSEQYF
- TRBJ2-7 TRBD2 TRBV7-9 TGTGCCAGCCGCGAGGCGGGAGTCGCCTACGAGCAGTACTTC CASREAGVAYEQYF
- TRBJ1-1 - TRBV5-6 TGTGCCAGCAGCTTGGAGGGGCCAAGGAACACTGAAGCTTTCTTT CASSLEGPRNTEAFF
- TRBJ2-3 - TRBV11-2 TGTGCCAGCAGCCAGGGATTTCCTAACCCTCCTAGCACAGATACGCAGTATTTT CASSQGFPNPPSTDTQYF
- TRBJ2-1 TRBD2 TRBV10-1 TGCGCCAGCAGTGTTAGCGGGAACAACAATGAGCAGTTCTTC CASSVSGNNNEQFF
few TRBJ1-5 TRBD1 TRBV14 TGTGCCAGCAGCCTACAGGGGGTAAACCAGCCCCAGCATTTT CASSLQGVNQPQHF
- TRBJ2-2 - TRBV4-2 TGTGCCAGCAGCCAAGATCCTAGGGGGAACACCGGGGAGCTGTTTTTT CASSQDPRGNTGELFF
medium-sized TRBJ2-7 TRBD1 TRBV18 TGTGCCAGCTCACCAAATTTAGAGACTCGGACAGGGTTTCACGAGCAGTACTTC CASSPNLETRTGFHEQYF
- TRBJ2-5 - TRBV6-1 TGTGCCAGCAGTGAAGTCCCGGGGGGCGGGTTGGAGACCCAGTACTTC CASSEVPGGGLETQYF
- TRBJ2-2 - TRBV19 TGTGCCAGTAGAGGAGGCACCGGGGAGCTGTTTTTT CASRGGTGELFF
once TRBJ1-6 - TRBV6-5 TGTGCCAGCAGACAGGGCGGTAATTCACCCCTCCACTTT CASRQGGNSPLHF
- TRBJ2-2 TRBD2 TRBV5-4 TGTGCCAGCAGCCCCTGGGGGGGACTGAACACCGGGGAGCTGTTTTTT CASSPWGGLNTGELFF
- TRBJ2-1 TRBD2 TRBV28 TGTGCCATTTCGGAACTAGCGGGAGTCTCCTACAATGAGCAGTTCTTC CAISELAGVSYNEQFF
once TRBJ2-1 TRBD2 TRBV28 TGTGCCAGCAGTTTAAGGCCGGGGACTAGCGGGAGGGGATCCTACAATGAGCAGTTCTTC CASSLRPGTSGRGSYNEQFF
- TRBJ2-5 - TRBV10-1 TGCGCCAGCAGTGAGCCCGGGTCCGAGACCCAGTACTTC CASSEPGSETQYF
- TRBJ2-1 TRBD2 TRBV10-3 TGTGCCACCTGGCCAGGACTAGCGGAGGACAATGAGCAGTTCTTC CATWPGLAEDNEQFF
- TRBJ2-1 TRBD2 TRBV4-1 TGCGCCAGCAGCCAAGATCTCGTTCTAGCGGGGGGTGGTGAGCAGTTCTTC CASSQDLVLAGGGEQFF
- TRBJ1-2 - TRBV12-3/TRBV12-4 TGTGCCAGTAACGACATCGGTTCTGGCTACACCTTC CASNDIGSGYTF
- TRBJ2-3 - TRBV5-1 TGCGCCAGCAGCTTGGCCGGGGTAGCGGGCACAGATACGCAGTATTTT CASSLAGVAGTDTQYF